This record looks at one T cell receptor (beta chain) sequence and its context. This CDR3 comprises 14 residues. V was trimmed by 4 bases and J by 5 bases, leaving 15 bases between them. Germline CDR1 and CDR2: SGHDT and YYEEEE. This entry is derived from a study of cytomegalovirus exposure and HLA in healthy donors. A multiplex PCR was run with 60 Vbeta primers and 13 Jbeta primers. Using immunoSEQ multiplex PCR, the repertoire was profiled, and TCRdb retains in-frame clones only, with some absent. Of tens of thousands of clones detected, around 79% appear once; the ten largest clones hold over 12%. The sequence came from a woman in her thirties or forties in good health and CMV-seropositive. The V gene is TRBV5-6, the J gene TRBJ2-5; no firm D call. Source material: PBMCs. CDR3 DNA: TGTGCCAGCAGCGGAGTCTTTAGGAGCGAGACCCAGTACTTC. Its translation: CASSGVFRSETQYF.